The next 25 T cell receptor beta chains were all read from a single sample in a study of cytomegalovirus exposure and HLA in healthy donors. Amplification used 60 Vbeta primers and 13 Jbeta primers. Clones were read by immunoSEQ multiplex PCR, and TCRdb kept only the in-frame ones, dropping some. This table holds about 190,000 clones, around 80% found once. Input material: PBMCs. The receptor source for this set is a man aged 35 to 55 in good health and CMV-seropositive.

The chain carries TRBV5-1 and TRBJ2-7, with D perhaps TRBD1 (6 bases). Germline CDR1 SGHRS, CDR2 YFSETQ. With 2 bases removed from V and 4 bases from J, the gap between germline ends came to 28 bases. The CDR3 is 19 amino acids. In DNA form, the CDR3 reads TGCGCCAGCAGCTTATACCCGACGACAGGACTCTCTTATGGATACGAGCAGTACTTC. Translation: CASSLYPTTGLSYGYEQYF.

The CDR3 sequence is CASTPVRREHTGELFF. Written as DNA, the CDR3 is TGTGCCAGCACCCCCGTCCGAAGGGAGCACACCGGGGAGCTGTTTTTT. This chain links TRBV7-2 with TRBJ2-2; tentatively, D is TRBD2 (5 bases). V was shortened by 7 bases and J by 3 bases, with 18 bases between the two germline ends. Per the germline V gene, CDR1 is SGHTA and CDR2 is FQGNSA. The CDR3 is 16 amino acids.

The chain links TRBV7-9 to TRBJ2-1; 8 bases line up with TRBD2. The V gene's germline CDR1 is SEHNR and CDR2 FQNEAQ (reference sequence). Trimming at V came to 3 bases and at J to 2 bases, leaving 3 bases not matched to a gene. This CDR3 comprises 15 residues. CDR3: CASSFRGGPYNEQFF. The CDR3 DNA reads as TGTGCCAGCAGCTTTCGGGGGGGGCCCTACAATGAGCAGTTCTTC.

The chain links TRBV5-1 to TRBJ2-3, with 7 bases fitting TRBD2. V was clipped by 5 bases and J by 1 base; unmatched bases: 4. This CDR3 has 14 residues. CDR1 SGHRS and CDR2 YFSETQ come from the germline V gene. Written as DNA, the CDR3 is TGCGCCAGCAGAGCGGGGCTTGGCACAGATACGCAGTATTTT. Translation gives CASRAGLGTDTQYF.

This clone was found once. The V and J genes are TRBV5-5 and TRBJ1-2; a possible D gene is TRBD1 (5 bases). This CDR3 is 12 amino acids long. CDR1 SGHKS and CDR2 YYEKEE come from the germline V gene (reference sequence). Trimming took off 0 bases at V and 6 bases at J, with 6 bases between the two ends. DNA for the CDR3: TGTGCCAGCAGCTTGGACAGGCATGGCTACACCTTC. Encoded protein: CASSLDRHGYTF.

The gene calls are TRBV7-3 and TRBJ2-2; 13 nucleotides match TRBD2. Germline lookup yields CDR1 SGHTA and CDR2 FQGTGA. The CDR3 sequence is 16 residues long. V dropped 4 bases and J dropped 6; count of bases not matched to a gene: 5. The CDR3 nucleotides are TGTGCCAGCAGCTCTACTAGCGGGGGGGCCGCCGGGGAGCTGTTTTTT. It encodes CASSSTSGGAAGELFF.

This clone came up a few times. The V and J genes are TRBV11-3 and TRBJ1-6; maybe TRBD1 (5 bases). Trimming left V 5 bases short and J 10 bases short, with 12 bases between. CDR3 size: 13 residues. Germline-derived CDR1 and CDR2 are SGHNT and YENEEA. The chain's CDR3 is CASSLDSASPLHF. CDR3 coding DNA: TGTGCCAGCAGCCTCGACAGCGCGTCACCCCTCCACTTT.

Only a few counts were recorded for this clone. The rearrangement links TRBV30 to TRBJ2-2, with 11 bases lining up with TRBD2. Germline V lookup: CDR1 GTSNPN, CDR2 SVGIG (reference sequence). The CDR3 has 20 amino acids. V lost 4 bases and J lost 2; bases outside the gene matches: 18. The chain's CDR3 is CAWNLETGTSGYYNTGELFF. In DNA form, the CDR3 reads TGTGCCTGGAACCTAGAGACCGGGACTAGCGGATACTACAACACCGGGGAGCTGTTTTTT.

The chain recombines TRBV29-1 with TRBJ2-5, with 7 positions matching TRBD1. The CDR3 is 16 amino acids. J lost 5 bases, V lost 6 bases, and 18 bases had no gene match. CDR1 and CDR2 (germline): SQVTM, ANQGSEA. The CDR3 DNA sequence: TGCAGCGTCGCGGACAGGCGGAATCTAATAGGGGAGACCCAGTACTTC. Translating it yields CSVADRRNLIGETQYF. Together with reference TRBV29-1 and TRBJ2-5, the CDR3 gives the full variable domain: SAVISQKPSRDICQRGTSLTIQCQVDSQVTMMFWYRQQPGQSLTLIATANQGSEATYESGFVIDKFPISRPNLTFSTLTVSNMSPEDSSIYLCSVADRRNLIGETQYFGPGTRLLVL.

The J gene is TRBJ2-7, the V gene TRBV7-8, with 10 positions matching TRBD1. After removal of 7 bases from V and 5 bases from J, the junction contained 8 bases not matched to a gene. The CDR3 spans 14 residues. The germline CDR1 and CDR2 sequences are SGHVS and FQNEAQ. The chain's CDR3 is CASTPPGQGHEQYF. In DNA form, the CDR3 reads TGTGCCAGCACACCTCCGGGACAGGGGCACGAGCAGTACTTC.

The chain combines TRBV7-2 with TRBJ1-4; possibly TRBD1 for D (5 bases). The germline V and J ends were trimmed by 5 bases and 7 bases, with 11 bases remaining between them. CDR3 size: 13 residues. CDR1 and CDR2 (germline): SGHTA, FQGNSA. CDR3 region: CASSPRQSEKLFF. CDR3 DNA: TGTGCCAGCAGCCCCCGACAGAGTGAAAAACTGTTTTTT.

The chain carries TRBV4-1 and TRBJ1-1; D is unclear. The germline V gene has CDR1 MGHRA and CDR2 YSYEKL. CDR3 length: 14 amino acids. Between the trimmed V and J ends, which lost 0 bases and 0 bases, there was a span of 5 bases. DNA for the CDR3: TGCGCCAGCAGCCAAGACGTCCTGAACACTGAAGCTTTCTTT. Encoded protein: CASSQDVLNTEAFF.

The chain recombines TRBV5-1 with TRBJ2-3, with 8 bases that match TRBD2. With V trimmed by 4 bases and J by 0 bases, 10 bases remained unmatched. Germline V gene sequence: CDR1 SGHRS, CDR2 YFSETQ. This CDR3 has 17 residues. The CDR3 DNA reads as TGCGCCAGCAGCGACCCCCTGGCGGGGGGCAGCACAGATACGCAGTATTTT. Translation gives CASSDPLAGGSTDTQYF.

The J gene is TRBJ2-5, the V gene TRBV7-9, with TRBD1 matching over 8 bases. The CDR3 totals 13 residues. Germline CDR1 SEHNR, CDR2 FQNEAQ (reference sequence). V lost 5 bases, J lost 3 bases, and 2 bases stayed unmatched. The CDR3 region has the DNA TGTGCCAGCAGCCAGGGACAGGAAGAGACCCAGTACTTC. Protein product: CASSQGQEETQYF.

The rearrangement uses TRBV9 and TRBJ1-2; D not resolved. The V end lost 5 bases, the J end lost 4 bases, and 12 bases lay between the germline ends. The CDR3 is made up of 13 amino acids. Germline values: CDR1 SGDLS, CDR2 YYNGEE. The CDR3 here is CASSPGSIYGYTF. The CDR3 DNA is TGTGCCAGCAGTCCCGGTTCAATCTATGGCTACACCTTC.

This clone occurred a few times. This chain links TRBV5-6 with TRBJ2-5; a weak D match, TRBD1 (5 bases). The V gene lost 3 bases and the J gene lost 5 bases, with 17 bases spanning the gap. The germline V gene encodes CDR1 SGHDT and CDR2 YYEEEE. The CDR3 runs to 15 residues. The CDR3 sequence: CASSSPGSGKETQYF. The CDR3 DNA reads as TGTGCCAGCAGCTCGCCAGGGTCAGGTAAGGAGACCCAGTACTTC.

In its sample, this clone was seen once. The CDR3 region has the DNA TGTCCTGGGAGCTCCTGGCCAAGGGGGCCCTACGAGCAGTACTTC. Protein product: CPGSSWPRGPYEQYF. The chain links TRBV22-1 to TRBJ2-7; TRBD1, the table's D call, lacks a check against the DNA. TRBV22-1 is annotated as a pseudogene. This CDR3 is built from 15 residues.

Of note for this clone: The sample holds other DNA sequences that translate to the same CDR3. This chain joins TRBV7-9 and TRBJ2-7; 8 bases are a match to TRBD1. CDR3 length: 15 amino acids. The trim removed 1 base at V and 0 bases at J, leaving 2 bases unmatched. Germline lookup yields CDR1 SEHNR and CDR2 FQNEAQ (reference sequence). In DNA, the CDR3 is TGTGCCAGCAGCTTAGGACAGGGGTCCTCCTACGAGCAGTACTTC. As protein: CASSLGQGSSYEQYF.

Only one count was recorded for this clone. CDR3 region: CASSPLAGKTGELFF. CDR3 DNA sequence: TGTGCCAGCAGCCCACTAGCGGGCAAGACCGGGGAGCTGTTTTTT. V is TRBV7-2 and J is TRBJ2-2, with TRBD2 identical over 9 bases. There are 15 residues in the CDR3. Germline V gives CDR1 SGHTA, CDR2 FQGNSA. Unmatched junction bases numbered 6, after V lost 5 bases and J lost 5 bases.

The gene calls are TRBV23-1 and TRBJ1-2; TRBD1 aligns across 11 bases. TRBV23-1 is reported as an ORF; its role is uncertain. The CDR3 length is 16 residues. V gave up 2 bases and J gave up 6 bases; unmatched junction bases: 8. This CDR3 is CASSQLRDRGRHGYTF. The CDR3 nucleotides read TGCGCCAGCAGTCAACTTCGGGACAGGGGGAGGCATGGCTACACCTTC.

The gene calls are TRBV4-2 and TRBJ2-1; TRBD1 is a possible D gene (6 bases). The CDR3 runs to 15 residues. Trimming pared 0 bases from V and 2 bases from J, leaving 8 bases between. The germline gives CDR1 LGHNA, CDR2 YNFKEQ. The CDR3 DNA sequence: TGTGCCAGCAGCCAAGATCAGGGGACCTACAATGAGCAGTTCTTC. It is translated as CASSQDQGTYNEQFF.

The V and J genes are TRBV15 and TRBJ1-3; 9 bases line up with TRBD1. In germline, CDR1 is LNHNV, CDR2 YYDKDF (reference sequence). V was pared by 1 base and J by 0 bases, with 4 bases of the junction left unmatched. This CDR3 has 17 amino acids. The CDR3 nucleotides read TGTGCCACCAGCAGAGTGGGACAGGGCACCTCTGGAAACACCATATATTTT. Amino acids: CATSRVGQGTSGNTIYF.

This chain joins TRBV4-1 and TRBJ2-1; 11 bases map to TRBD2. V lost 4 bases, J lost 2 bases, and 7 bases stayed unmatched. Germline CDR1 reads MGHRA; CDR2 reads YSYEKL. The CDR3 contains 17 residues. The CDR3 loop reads CASSPKTSGGAYNEQFF. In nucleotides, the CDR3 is TGCGCCAGCAGCCCGAAAACTAGCGGGGGAGCCTACAATGAGCAGTTCTTC.

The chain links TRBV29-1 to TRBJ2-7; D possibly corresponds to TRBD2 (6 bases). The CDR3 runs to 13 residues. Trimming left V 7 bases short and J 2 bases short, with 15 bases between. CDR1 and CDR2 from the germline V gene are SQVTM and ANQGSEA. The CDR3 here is CSAGTPNAYEQYF. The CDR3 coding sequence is TGCAGCGCCGGGACTCCGAACGCCTACGAGCAGTACTTC.

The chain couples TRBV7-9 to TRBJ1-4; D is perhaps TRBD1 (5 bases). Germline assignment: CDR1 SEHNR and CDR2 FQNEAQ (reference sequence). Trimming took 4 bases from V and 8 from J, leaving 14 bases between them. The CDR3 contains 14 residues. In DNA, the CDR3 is TGTGCCAGCAGCTCGGACATAGGATACGAAAAACTGTTTTTT. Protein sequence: CASSSDIGYEKLFF.